This TCR beta chain was captured by sequencing in a study of blood T cell repertoires in COVID-19. The CDR3 runs to 17 residues. CDR1 LGHDT and CDR2 YNNKEL come from the germline V gene (reference sequence). The trim removed 5 bases at V and 8 bases at J, leaving 18 bases unmatched. Patients from Seattle were sampled longitudinally, starting during active infection. Per the study methods: Cell counts per sample came from amplifying reference gene primers. The protocol was immunoSEQ multiplex PCR, while the TCRdb copy is restricted to in-frame clones and leaves out a portion. V and J calls and clone size are copied from that table; D and trimming were computed from the DNA. The sample yields 55,000 or so clones, about 87% seen once.

The sequenced sample consisted of peripheral blood. The chain recombines TRBV3-1 (or the pseudogene TRBV3-2) with TRBJ2-1; 7 bases line up with TRBD2. This sequence was found in a woman aged 60-75 years with COVID-19, enrolled during active disease. In DNA, the CDR3 is TGTGCCAGCAGCTCCGTAACAGCGGGGCGGGCTTTGGATGAGCAGTTCTTC. Protein: CASSSVTAGRALDEQFF.